One and the same sample provided the 5 T cell receptor beta chains below, sequenced in a study of blood T cells in healthy people across ages. With a J-beta primer mix and a sample-barcoded 5' primer, a second PCR ran about 7 to 12 cycles. Each CDR3 protein gets one entry after TCRdb re-called the 5' RACE reads with MiXCR. The profile shows under 1,000,000 distinct CDR3 sequences, 35% to 60% of them singletons. Material for sequencing was blood. The receptors derive from an elderly man in good health.

In DNA, the CDR3 is TGTGCCAGCAGCAAAGAAGAGTCGGGAAGGGGAGGGGAGACCCAGTACTTC. Protein: CASSKEESGRGGETQYF. V is TRBV21-1 and J is TRBJ2-5; the table's D call, TRBD1, was not checked against the DNA. TRBV21-1 represents a pseudogene. The CDR3 totals 17 residues.

The chain joins TRBV7-2 to TRBJ2-7; TRBD2 is a possible D gene (5 bases). The J call may be wrong; the DNA end is better matched by TRBJ2-5. Germline V gene sequence: CDR1 SGHTA, CDR2 FQGNSA. CDR3 size: 17 residues. CDR3 amino acids: CASSLAGVRAIGETQYF. Here the CDR3 DNA reads TGTGCCAGCAGCTTAGCGGGAGTGAGGGCAATAGGAGAGACCCAGTACTTC.

Only a few counts were recorded for this clonotype. The chain uses TRBV27 and TRBJ2-7, with 8 bases fitting TRBD1. Germline trimming cut 4 bases from V and 2 bases from J; bases unmatched to any gene: 4. Germline V gene sequence: CDR1 MNHEY, CDR2 SMNVEV (reference sequence). CDR3 size: 14 residues. The CDR3 sequence: CASSWTGSTYEQYF. DNA for the CDR3: TGTGCCAGCAGTTGGACAGGGTCTACCTACGAGCAGTACTTC.

This clonotype was counted a few times. The chain has TRBV7-9 and TRBJ2-3; D unclear. V was cut by 1 base and J by 4 bases, with 9 bases left in between. Germline CDR1 is SEHNR and CDR2 is FQNEAQ (reference sequence). The CDR3 has 14 amino acids. The CDR3 sequence is CASSLGEPPDTQYF. Written as DNA, the CDR3 is TGTGCCAGCAGCTTAGGCGAGCCCCCAGATACGCAGTATTTT.

The rearrangement joins TRBV20-1 to TRBJ1-5; a possible D gene is TRBD1 (5 bases). The V end lost 8 bases, the J end lost 4 bases, and 12 bases lay between the germline ends. The CDR3 has 12 residues. Per germline, CDR1 DFQATT and CDR2 SNEGSKA (reference sequence). The CDR3, as DNA: TGCAGTTCCGGGACGGGGAATCAGCCCCAGCATTTT. Protein: CSSGTGNQPQHF.